This paragraph covers one T cell receptor (beta chain) sequence. The data were obtained in a study of shared clonotypes between healthy human individuals. Original processing notes: There were no quality scores in the junction-only immunoSEQ sequences, so filtering differed. Only in-frame clones appear in the TCRdb table, and some are missing; sequencing was by immunoSEQ multiplex PCR. The D gene and trimming were derived from the DNA, and the V and J assignments and clone size from that table. The sample shows about 1,500,000 clones, 95% to 97% of them seen only once. V gave up 2 bases and J gave up 2 bases, with 11 bases separating them. Germline CDR1 is MNHEY and CDR2 is SVGAGI. The CDR3 length is 15 residues.

V is TRBV6-5 and J is TRBJ2-3; D gene uncertain. The sequence derives from a man aged 25 to 45 in good health. The sample comprised naive CD4+ T cells sorted from blood. Stated subset: CD45RA+ positively selected. CDR3 nucleotides: TGTGCCAGCAGTTACCACCGTCTGAACACAGATACGCAGTATTTT. Residues: CASSYHRLNTDTQYF.